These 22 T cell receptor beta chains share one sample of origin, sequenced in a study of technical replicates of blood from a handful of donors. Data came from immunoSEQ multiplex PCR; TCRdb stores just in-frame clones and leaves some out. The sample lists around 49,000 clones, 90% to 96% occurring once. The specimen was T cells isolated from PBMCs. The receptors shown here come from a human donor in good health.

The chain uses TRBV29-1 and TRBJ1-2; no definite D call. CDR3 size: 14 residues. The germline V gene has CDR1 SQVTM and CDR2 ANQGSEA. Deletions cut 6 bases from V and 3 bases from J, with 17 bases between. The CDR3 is CSVPDPENDYGYTF. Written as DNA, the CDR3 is TGCAGCGTCCCCGATCCAGAAAACGACTATGGCTACACCTTC.

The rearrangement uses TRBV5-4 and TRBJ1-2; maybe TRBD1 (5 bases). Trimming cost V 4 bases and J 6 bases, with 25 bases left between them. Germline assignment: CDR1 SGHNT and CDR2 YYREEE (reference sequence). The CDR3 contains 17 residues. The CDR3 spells CASSPGAVGRAINGYTF. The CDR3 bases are TGTGCCAGCAGCCCCGGCGCGGTCGGCAGGGCAATCAATGGCTACACCTTC.

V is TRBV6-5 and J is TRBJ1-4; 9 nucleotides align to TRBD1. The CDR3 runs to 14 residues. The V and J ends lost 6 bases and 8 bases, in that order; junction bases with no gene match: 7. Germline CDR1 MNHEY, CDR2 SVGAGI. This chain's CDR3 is CASSQDRGREKLFF. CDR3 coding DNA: TGTGCCAGCAGCCAGGACAGGGGTCGAGAAAAACTGTTTTTT.

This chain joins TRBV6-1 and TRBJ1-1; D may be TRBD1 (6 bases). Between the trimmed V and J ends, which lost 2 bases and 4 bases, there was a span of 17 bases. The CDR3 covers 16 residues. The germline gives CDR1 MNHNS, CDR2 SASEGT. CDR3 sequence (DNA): TGTGCCAGCAGTGAATATCCAGCGTTCAGGGGCACTGAAGCTTTCTTT. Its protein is CASSEYPAFRGTEAFF.

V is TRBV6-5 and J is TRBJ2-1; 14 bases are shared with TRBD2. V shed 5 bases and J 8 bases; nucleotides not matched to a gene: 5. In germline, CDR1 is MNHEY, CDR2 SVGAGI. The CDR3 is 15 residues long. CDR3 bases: TGTGCCAGCAGTAGGGGACTAGCGGGAGTTCATGAGCAGTTCTTC. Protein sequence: CASSRGLAGVHEQFF.

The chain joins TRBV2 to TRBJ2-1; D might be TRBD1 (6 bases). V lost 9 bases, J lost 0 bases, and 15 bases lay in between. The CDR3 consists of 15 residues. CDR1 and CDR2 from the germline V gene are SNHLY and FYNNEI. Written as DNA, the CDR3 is TGTGCCAGAAATAGACAGGTGTACTCCTACAATGAGCAGTTCTTC. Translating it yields CARNRQVYSYNEQFF.

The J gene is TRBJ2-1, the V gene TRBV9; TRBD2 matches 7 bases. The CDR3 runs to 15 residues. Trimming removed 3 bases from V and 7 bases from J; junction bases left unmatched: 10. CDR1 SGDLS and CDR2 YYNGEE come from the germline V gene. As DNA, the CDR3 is TGTGCCAGCAGCGGTCTAGCGGCCTGGGAGAATGAGCAGTTCTTC. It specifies CASSGLAAWENEQFF.

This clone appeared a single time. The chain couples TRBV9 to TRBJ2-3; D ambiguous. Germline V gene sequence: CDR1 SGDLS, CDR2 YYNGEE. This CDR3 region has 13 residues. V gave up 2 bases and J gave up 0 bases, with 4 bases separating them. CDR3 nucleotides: TGTGCCAGCAGCGTCCCTAGCACAGATACGCAGTATTTT. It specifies CASSVPSTDTQYF.

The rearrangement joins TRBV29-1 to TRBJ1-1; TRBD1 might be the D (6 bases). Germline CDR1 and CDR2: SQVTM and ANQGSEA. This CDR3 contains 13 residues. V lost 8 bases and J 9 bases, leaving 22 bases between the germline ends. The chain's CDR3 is CSTDIVGGTKAFF. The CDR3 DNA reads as TGCAGCACTGACATTGTAGGGGGAACGAAAGCTTTCTTT. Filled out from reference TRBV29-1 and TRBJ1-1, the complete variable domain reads SAVISQKPSRDICQRGTSLTIQCQVDSQVTMMFWYRQQPGQSLTLIATANQGSEATYESGFVIDKFPISRPNLTFSTLTVSNMSPEDSSIYLCSTDIVGGTKAFFGQGTRLTVV.

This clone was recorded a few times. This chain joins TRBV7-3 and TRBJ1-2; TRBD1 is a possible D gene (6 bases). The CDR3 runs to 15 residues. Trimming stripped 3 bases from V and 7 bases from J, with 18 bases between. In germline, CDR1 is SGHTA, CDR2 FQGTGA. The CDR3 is CASSFGYREVAGYTF. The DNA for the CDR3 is TGTGCCAGCAGCTTTGGTTACAGGGAAGTCGCTGGCTACACCTTC.

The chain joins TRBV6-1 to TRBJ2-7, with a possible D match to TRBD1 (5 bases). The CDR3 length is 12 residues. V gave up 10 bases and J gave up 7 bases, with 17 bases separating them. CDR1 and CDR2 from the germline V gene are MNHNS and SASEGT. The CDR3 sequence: CAILEQALEQYF. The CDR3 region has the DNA TGTGCCATACTGGAACAGGCCCTGGAGCAGTACTTC.

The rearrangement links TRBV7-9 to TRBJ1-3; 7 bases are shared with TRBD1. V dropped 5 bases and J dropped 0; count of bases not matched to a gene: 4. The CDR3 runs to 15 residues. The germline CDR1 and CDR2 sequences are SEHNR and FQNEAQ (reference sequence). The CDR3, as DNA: TGTGCCAGCAGCCTGACAGGGAGCTCTGGAAACACCATATATTTT. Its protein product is CASSLTGSSGNTIYF.

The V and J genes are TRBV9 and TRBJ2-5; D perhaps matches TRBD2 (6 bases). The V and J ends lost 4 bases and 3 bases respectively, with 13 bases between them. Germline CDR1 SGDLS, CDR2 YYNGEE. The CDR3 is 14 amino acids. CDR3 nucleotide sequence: TGTGCCAGCAGCCCGGGGACTTCTAAAGAGACCCAGTACTTC. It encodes CASSPGTSKETQYF. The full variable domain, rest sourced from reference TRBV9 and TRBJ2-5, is DSGVTQTPKHLITATGQRVTLRCSPRSGDLSVYWYQQSLDQGLQFLIQYYNGEERAKGNILERFSAQQFPDLHSELNLSSLELGDSALYFCASSPGTSKETQYFGPGTRLLVL.

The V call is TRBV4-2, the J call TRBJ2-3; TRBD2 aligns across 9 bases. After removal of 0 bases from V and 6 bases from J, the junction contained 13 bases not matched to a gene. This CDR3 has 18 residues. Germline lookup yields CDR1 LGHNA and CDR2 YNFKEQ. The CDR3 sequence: CASSQEGVAGEGGDTQYF. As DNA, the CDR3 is TGTGCCAGCAGCCAAGAGGGGGTAGCGGGAGAGGGAGGGGATACGCAGTATTTT.

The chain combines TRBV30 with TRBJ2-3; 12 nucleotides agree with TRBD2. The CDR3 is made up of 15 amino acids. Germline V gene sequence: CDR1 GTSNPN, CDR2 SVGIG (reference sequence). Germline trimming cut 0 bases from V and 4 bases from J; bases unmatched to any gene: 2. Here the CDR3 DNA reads TGTGCCTGGAGTGTAGCTAGCGGGAGGGCAGATACGCAGTATTTT. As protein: CAWSVASGRADTQYF.

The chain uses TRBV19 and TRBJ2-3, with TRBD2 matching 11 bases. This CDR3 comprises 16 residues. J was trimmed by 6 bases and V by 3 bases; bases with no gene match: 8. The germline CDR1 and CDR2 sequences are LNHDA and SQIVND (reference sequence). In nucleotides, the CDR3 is TGTGCCAGTAGTATTATCGTAGCGGGAGGGCCGGATACGCAGTATTTT. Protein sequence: CASSIIVAGGPDTQYF. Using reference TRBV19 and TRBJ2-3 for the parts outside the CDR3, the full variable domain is DGGITQSPKYLFRKEGQNVTLSCEQNLNHDAMYWYRQDPGQGLRLIYYSQIVNDFQKGDIAEGYSVSREKKESFPLTVTSAQKNPTAFYLCASSIIVAGGPDTQYFGPGTRLTVL.

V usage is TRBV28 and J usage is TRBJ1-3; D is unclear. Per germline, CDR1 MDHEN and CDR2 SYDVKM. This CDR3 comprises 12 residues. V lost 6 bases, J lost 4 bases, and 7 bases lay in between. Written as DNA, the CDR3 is TGTGCCAGCAGGCTTCAGGGAAACACCATATATTTT. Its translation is CASRLQGNTIYF.

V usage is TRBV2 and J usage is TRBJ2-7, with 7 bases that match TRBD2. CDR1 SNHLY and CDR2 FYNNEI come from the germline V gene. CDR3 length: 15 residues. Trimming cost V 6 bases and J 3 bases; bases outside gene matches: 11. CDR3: CASRLGTSADYEQYF. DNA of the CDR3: TGTGCCAGCAGACTGGGTACTAGCGCAGACTACGAGCAGTACTTC. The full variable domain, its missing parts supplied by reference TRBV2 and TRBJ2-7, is EPEVTQTPSHQVTQMGQEVILRCVPISNHLYFYWYRQILGQKVEFLVSFYNNEISEKSEIFDDQFSVERPDGSNFTLKIRSTKLEDSAMYFCASRLGTSADYEQYFGPGTRLTVT.

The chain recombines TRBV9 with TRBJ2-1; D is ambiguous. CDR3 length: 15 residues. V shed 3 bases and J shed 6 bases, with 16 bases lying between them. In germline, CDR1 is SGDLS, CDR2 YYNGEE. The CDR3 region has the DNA TGTGCCAGCAGCGCATCAGTAAGACAATTCAATGAGCAGTTCTTC. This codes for CASSASVRQFNEQFF.

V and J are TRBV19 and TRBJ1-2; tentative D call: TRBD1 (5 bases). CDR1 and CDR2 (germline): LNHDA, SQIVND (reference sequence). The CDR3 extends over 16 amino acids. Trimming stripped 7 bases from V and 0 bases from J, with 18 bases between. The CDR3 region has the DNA TGTGCCAGTATGGGAGGGGTTGTCGGAGCTAACTATGGCTACACCTTC. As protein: CASMGGVVGANYGYTF. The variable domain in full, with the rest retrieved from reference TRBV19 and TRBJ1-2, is DGGITQSPKYLFRKEGQNVTLSCEQNLNHDAMYWYRQDPGQGLRLIYYSQIVNDFQKGDIAEGYSVSREKKESFPLTVTSAQKNPTAFYLCASMGGVVGANYGYTFGSGTRLTVV.

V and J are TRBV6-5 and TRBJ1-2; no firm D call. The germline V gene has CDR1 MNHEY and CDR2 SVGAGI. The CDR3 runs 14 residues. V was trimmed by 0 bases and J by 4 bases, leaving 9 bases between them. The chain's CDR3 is CASSYSGGSYGYTF. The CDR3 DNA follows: TGTGCCAGCAGTTACTCTGGCGGGAGCTATGGCTACACCTTC.

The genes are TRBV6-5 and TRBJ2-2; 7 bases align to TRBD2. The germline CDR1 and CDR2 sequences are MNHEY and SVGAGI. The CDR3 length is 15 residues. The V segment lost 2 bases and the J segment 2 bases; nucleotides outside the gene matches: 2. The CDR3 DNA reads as TGTGCCAGCAGTTACGCTAGCGGCAACACCGGGGAGCTGTTTTTT. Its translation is CASSYASGNTGELFF.